The 9 T cell receptor beta chains given below trace back to one sample, sequenced in a study of T cells in Graves' hyperthyroidism and ophthalmopathy. It was RNA transcripts that yielded the amplified TCR beta CDR3 regions. The HTBI primer set was used in a first-round RT-PCR of the TCR CDR3. TCRdb recomputed calls from the multiplex PCR reads with MiXCR, one row per CDR3 protein. The sample has about 740,000 distinct CDR3 sequences, approximately 14% seen once. Sequenced: blood. The origin of the receptors is a woman under 30 with Graves' hyperthyroidism.

The rearrangement joins TRBV7-9 to TRBJ1-4; TRBD1 might be the D (5 bases). Germline CDR1 and CDR2: SEHNR and FQNEAQ (reference sequence). The CDR3 is made up of 20 amino acids. V was cut by 2 bases and J by 5 bases, with 27 bases left in between. The CDR3 nucleotides read TGTGCCAGCAGCTTATTTGTTGGTTCCTCGCCGGGACGGCTCAATGAAAAACTGTTTTTT. Protein sequence: CASSLFVGSSPGRLNEKLFF. Looking up the rest from reference TRBV7-9 and TRBJ1-4 gives the full variable domain: DTGVSQNPRHKITKRGQNVTFRCDPISEHNRLYWYRQTLGQGPEFLTYFQNEAQLEKSRLLSDRFSAERPKGSFSTLEIQRTEQGDSAMYLCASSLFVGSSPGRLNEKLFFGSGTQLSVL.

The chain is built from TRBV5-1 and TRBJ1-2, with 11 bases that match TRBD1. V was pared by 5 bases and J by 3 bases, with 15 bases of the junction left unmatched. Looked up from germline, CDR1 is SGHRS and CDR2 is YFSETQ. The CDR3 spans 18 residues. DNA for the CDR3: TGCGCCAGCAGTCAACCGGGACAGGGGGGCCAAGGGGACTATGGCTACACCTTC. Protein: CASSQPGQGGQGDYGYTF.

This clonotype was detected ten times or more. This sequence joins TRBV28 and TRBJ2-1; TRBD2 matches 10 bases. Germline V CDR1 and CDR2: MDHEN, SYDVKM. V lost 1 base and J lost 0; bases outside the gene matches: 15. This CDR3 has 21 residues. This CDR3 reads CASSLSNMWASGSSSYNEQFF. The CDR3, as DNA: TGTGCCAGCAGTTTATCTAACATGTGGGCTAGCGGGAGTAGCTCCTACAATGAGCAGTTCTTC.

CDR3 nucleotide sequence: TGTGCCAGCAGTGGGCAGGAATATTCACCCCTCCACTTT. As protein: CASSGQEYSPLHF. The rearrangement joins TRBV25-1 to TRBJ1-6; D is unclear. Germline CDR1 and CDR2: MGHDK and SYGVNS. The CDR3 runs 13 residues. The V end was cut by 4 bases, the J end by 8 bases, with 9 bases between.

This clonotype was seen many times. This rearrangement joins TRBV7-2 to TRBJ2-1, with 8 bases fitting TRBD2. CDR1 is SGHTA and CDR2 is FQGNSA in the germline V gene. V lost 5 bases and J lost 8; bases outside the gene matches: 8. The CDR3 consists of 14 residues. CDR3 DNA: TGTGCCAGCAGCCGACAGCGGGAGTCTTATGAGCAGTTCTTC. It encodes CASSRQRESYEQFF. Drawing the rest from reference TRBV7-2 and TRBJ2-1, the complete variable domain is GAGVSQSPSNKVTEKGKDVELRCDPISGHTALYWYRQSLGQGLEFLIYFQGNSAPDKSGLPSDRFSAERTGGSVSTLTIQRTQQEDSAVYLCASSRQRESYEQFFGPGTRLTVL.

This clonotype was seen only a few times. V is TRBV28 and J is TRBJ2-7; D is possibly TRBD2 (7 bases). Germline CDR1 reads MDHEN; CDR2 reads SYDVKM. Trimming took 7 bases from V and 4 from J, leaving 20 bases between them. The CDR3 contains 15 residues. The CDR3 spells CASTLGGGREYEQYF. The CDR3 DNA follows: TGTGCCAGCACCCTAGGGGGGGGGCGAGAATACGAGCAGTACTTC.

There are many counts of this clonotype. V is TRBV2 and J is TRBJ1-5, with 8 nucleotides matching TRBD1. CDR1 is SNHLY and CDR2 is FYNNEI in the germline V gene. The CDR3 covers 15 residues. Trimming at V came to 6 bases and at J to 0 bases, leaving 4 bases not matched to a gene. CDR3 in DNA: TGTGCCAGCAGATGGGACAGGTATAGCAATCAGCCCCAGCATTTT. Its translation: CASRWDRYSNQPQHF.

The V call is TRBV6-2 or TRBV6-3, the J call TRBJ2-1; no clear D. This CDR3 is 13 amino acids long. Germline CDR1 MNHEY, CDR2 SVGEGT. Deletions cut 2 bases from V and 1 base from J, with 3 bases between. The CDR3 DNA reads as TGTGCCAGCAGTTACCTATCCTACAATGAGCAGTTCTTC. Its protein product is CASSYLSYNEQFF.

In this sample, this clonotype turned up many times. The chain has TRBV20-1 and TRBJ2-3, with 10 positions matching TRBD2. This CDR3 spans 15 amino acids. CDR1 and CDR2 (germline): DFQATT, SNEGSKA (reference sequence). Trimming cost V 4 bases and J 3 bases; bases outside gene matches: 7. CDR3 amino acids: CSANPRLAGTDTQYF. DNA of the CDR3: TGCAGTGCTAACCCTCGACTAGCGGGTACAGATACGCAGTATTTT.